The 25 T cell receptor beta chains below were found in one sample sequenced in a study of blood T cell repertoires in COVID-19. Data came from immunoSEQ multiplex PCR; TCRdb stores just in-frame clones and leaves some out. The repertoire holds roughly 220,000 clones, with approximately 86% as singletons. Sequences were obtained from PBMCs or T cells enriched from blood (not recorded which). Receptors were obtained from a woman aged 50 to 65 with acute COVID-19.

This clone has only one observation. This chain joins TRBV3-1 (or the pseudogene TRBV3-2) and TRBJ1-4; D is ambiguous. V gave up 4 bases and J gave up 0 bases, with 6 bases separating them. CDR3 length: 14 residues. Germline V CDR1 and CDR2: LGHDT, YNNKEL (reference sequence). CDR3 region: CASSPVATNEKLFF. The CDR3 DNA follows: TGTGCCAGCAGCCCGGTAGCAACTAATGAAAAACTGTTTTTT.

The chain recombines TRBV3-1 (or the pseudogene TRBV3-2) with TRBJ2-7, with D possibly being TRBD2 (5 bases). Germline V CDR1 and CDR2: LGHDT, YNNKEL (reference sequence). The CDR3 runs 12 residues. The V and J ends lost 2 bases and 6 bases respectively, with 8 bases between them. CDR3 residues: CASSQSGVEQYF. As DNA, the CDR3 is TGTGCCAGCAGCCAATCCGGGGTCGAGCAGTACTTC.

This chain links TRBV5-1 with TRBJ2-5, with 7 bases matching TRBD2. The CDR3 has 14 residues. CDR1 is SGHRS, CDR2 YFSETQ, per germline. The J segment lost 2 bases and the V segment lost 3 bases, leaving 4 bases of the junction unmatched. The CDR3 is CASSYRAGQETQYF. CDR3 DNA sequence: TGCGCCAGCAGCTACCGAGCGGGGCAAGAGACCCAGTACTTC.

The chain couples TRBV4-1 to TRBJ2-1; 8 nucleotides line up with TRBD2. V lost 0 bases to trimming and J lost 3 bases; unmatched junction nucleotides: 7. The CDR3 is made up of 17 amino acids. The germline gives CDR1 MGHRA, CDR2 YSYEKL. The CDR3 region has the DNA TGCGCCAGCAGCCAAGATGGGAGGCTAGCGGGCTACAATGAGCAGTTCTTC. Translated: CASSQDGRLAGYNEQFF.

V usage is TRBV29-1 and J usage is TRBJ2-6; 8 bases agree with TRBD2. From germline, CDR1 is SQVTM and CDR2 ANQGSEA. V shed 5 bases, J shed 2 bases, and the junction held 5 bases outside the gene matches. CDR3 length: 15 amino acids. The CDR3 DNA sequence: TGCAGCGTTTCTTCGGGAGGGGCTGGGGCCAACGTCCTGACTTTC. Its protein product is CSVSSGGAGANVLTF.

This chain connects TRBV27 to TRBJ2-1, with 10 positions matching TRBD1. The CDR3 runs 13 residues. Germline CDR1 MNHEY, CDR2 SMNVEV (reference sequence). Germline trimming cut 3 bases from V and 15 bases from J; bases unmatched to any gene: 8. CDR3 in amino acids: CASSLRERDRGFF. CDR3 sequence (DNA): TGTGCCAGCAGTTTGAGGGAACGGGACAGGGGGTTCTTC.

The J gene is TRBJ1-2, the V gene TRBV2; D is unclear. Per germline, CDR1 SNHLY and CDR2 FYNNEI. The CDR3 runs 12 residues. V was shortened by 6 bases and J by 7 bases, with 12 bases between the two germline ends. This CDR3 is CASSASQSGYTF. The CDR3, as DNA: TGTGCCAGCAGCGCCTCACAATCTGGCTACACCTTC.

The J gene is TRBJ2-7, the V gene TRBV10-2; 7 nucleotides agree with TRBD2. This CDR3 region has 13 residues. The V gene end was trimmed by 6 bases and the J gene end by 6 bases; junction bases not matched to a gene: 8. Germline-derived CDR1 and CDR2 are WSHSY and SAAADI. DNA for the CDR3: TGCGCCAGCAGGGAAAGCGGGACCGGCGAGCAGTACTTC. Protein sequence: CASRESGTGEQYF.

The chain combines TRBV11-2 with TRBJ2-3; maybe TRBD2 (5 bases). CDR3 length equals 14 residues. Trimming left V 0 bases short and J 4 bases short, with 8 bases between. Germline CDR1 SGHAT, CDR2 FQNNGV. CDR3 residues: CASSLDLAADTQYF. The CDR3 nucleotides read TGTGCCAGCAGCTTAGATCTAGCCGCAGATACGCAGTATTTT.

The chain couples TRBV28 to TRBJ2-3, with D perhaps TRBD1 (5 bases). Germline V gives CDR1 MDHEN, CDR2 SYDVKM. V gave up 6 bases and J gave up 2 bases, with 21 bases separating them. This CDR3 comprises 17 residues. Here the CDR3 DNA reads TGTGCCAGCAGCCCCCCCCCAGGGAACGGTTACACAGATACGCAGTATTTT. Translated: CASSPPPGNGYTDTQYF.

J is TRBJ1-1 and V is TRBV5-8; 8 bases are a match to TRBD1. The CDR3 sequence is 18 residues long. CDR1 is SGHTS and CDR2 is YDEGEE in the germline V gene. The junction had 13 bases not matched to a gene; V was cut back by 2 bases and J by 1 base. In DNA form, the CDR3 reads TGTGCCAGCAGCTTATTACGCCGACAGGGGCGGGCGAACACTGAAGCTTTCTTT. Translated, it gives CASSLLRRQGRANTEAFF.

The chain combines TRBV12-3 or TRBV12-4 with TRBJ1-1, with a possible D match to TRBD1 (5 bases). This CDR3 region has 12 residues. Trimming removed 6 bases from V and 6 bases from J, with 11 bases in between. CDR3 amino acids: CASRPDSPEAFF. The CDR3 nucleotides read TGTGCCAGCAGACCTGACAGTCCTGAAGCTTTCTTT.

This chain links TRBV19 with TRBJ1-2, with TRBD1 matching over 8 bases. CDR3 size: 13 residues. V dropped 6 bases and J dropped 4; count of bases not matched to a gene: 4. The germline gives CDR1 LNHDA, CDR2 SQIVND (reference sequence). The CDR3 bases are TGTGCCAGTAGAGGACAGGGCTCCTATGGCTACACCTTC. This gives the protein CASRGQGSYGYTF.

The chain is built from TRBV27 and TRBJ2-3; the D gene is possibly TRBD1 (6 bases). Germline CDR1 and CDR2: MNHEY and SMNVEV (reference sequence). Trimming took off 5 bases at V and 2 bases at J, with 11 bases between the two ends. There are 14 residues in the CDR3. The CDR3 reads CASSLGQITDTQYF. CDR3 nucleotides: TGTGCCAGCAGTCTCGGACAGATCACAGATACGCAGTATTTT.

This chain connects TRBV7-9 to TRBJ1-4; 8 bases match TRBD1. The CDR3 loop spans 18 amino acids. The V gene's germline CDR1 is SEHNR and CDR2 FQNEAQ (reference sequence). Trimming took 0 bases from V and 3 from J; bases not matched to a gene: 9. The CDR3 bases are TGTGCCAGCAGCTTAGCGCGTGGACAGGGAAAATCTAATGAAAAACTGTTTTTT. Translating it yields CASSLARGQGKSNEKLFF.

The chain uses TRBV15 and TRBJ2-1; D not certain. With 8 bases removed from V and 0 bases from J, the gap between germline ends came to 17 bases. This CDR3 comprises 16 residues. Per the germline V gene, CDR1 is LNHNV and CDR2 is YYDKDF (reference sequence). DNA of the CDR3: TGTGCCACCTCTGAAATAGTGCTAAGCTCCTACAATGAGCAGTTCTTC. This codes for CATSEIVLSSYNEQFF.

V usage is TRBV27 and J usage is TRBJ1-1; D is uncertain. CDR1 MNHEY and CDR2 SMNVEV come from the germline V gene (reference sequence). This CDR3 has 14 residues. Deletions cut 6 bases from V and 4 bases from J, with 15 bases between. Written as DNA, the CDR3 is TGTGCCAGCAGCCCCCGGGGAGGAGGCACTGAAGCTTTCTTT. Translation gives CASSPRGGGTEAFF.

The rearrangement uses TRBV5-4 and TRBJ1-6; tentatively, D is TRBD1 (6 bases). V shed 4 bases and J shed 9 bases, with 20 bases lying between them. Looked up from germline, CDR1 is SGHNT and CDR2 is YYREEE (reference sequence). This CDR3 comprises 16 residues. The CDR3 DNA sequence: TGTGCCAGCAGCCGTACACTCTCAGGGGTGGGTTCACCCCTCCACTTT. Residues: CASSRTLSGVGSPLHF.

V gene TRBV4-1 combines with J gene TRBJ1-5; D is unclear. This CDR3 is 15 amino acids long. The ends were cut back, 0 bases at V and 3 bases at J, with 9 bases in the middle. Germline values: CDR1 MGHRA, CDR2 YSYEKL. CDR3 loop: CASSQDAQANQPQHF. DNA of the CDR3: TGCGCCAGCAGCCAAGATGCCCAAGCCAATCAGCCCCAGCATTTT.

The chain has TRBV7-8 and TRBJ2-1; a possible D gene is TRBD2 (6 bases). The CDR3 covers 16 residues. Trimming removed 6 bases from V and 10 bases from J, with 25 bases in between. The germline V gene has CDR1 SGHVS and CDR2 FQNEAQ. Here the CDR3 reads CASSPSPTSIRSEQFF. DNA of the CDR3: TGTGCCAGCAGTCCCTCCCCGACTAGTATTAGGTCAGAGCAGTTCTTC.

This clone was seen a handful of times. CDR3 nucleotides: TGTGCCAGCAGCGCCCCTGGACAGGCGGCCCGAGAGACCCAGTACTTC. Protein sequence: CASSAPGQAARETQYF. V gene TRBV28 combines with J gene TRBJ2-5; the match to TRBD1 covers 7 bases. The germline gives CDR1 MDHEN, CDR2 SYDVKM. Unmatched junction bases numbered 14, after V lost 6 bases and J lost 4 bases. There are 16 residues in the CDR3.

This clone was observed a single time. V usage is TRBV5-5 and J usage is TRBJ1-4, with 9 bases aligning to TRBD1. The CDR3 is 15 residues long. CDR1 is SGHKS, CDR2 YYEKEE, per germline (reference sequence). J lost 7 bases, V lost 4 bases, and 8 bases had no gene match. The CDR3 bases are TGTGCCAGCAGCCTACTTGGGACAGGGAGTGAAAAACTGTTTTTT. Its protein is CASSLLGTGSEKLFF.

The gene calls are TRBV28 and TRBJ1-6, with no clear D. CDR3 size: 15 residues. CDR1 is MDHEN and CDR2 is SYDVKM in the germline V gene. Trimming pared 7 bases from V and 0 bases from J, leaving 10 bases between. This CDR3 reads CASTPVSSYNSPLHF. The CDR3 coding sequence is TGTGCCAGCACCCCTGTTAGCTCCTATAATTCACCCCTCCACTTT. Full variable domain (remainder filled in from reference TRBV28 and TRBJ1-6): DVKVTQSSRYLVKRTGEKVFLECVQDMDHENMFWYRQDPGLGLRLIYFSYDVKMKEKGDIPEGYSVSREKKERFSLILESASTNQTSMYLCASTPVSSYNSPLHFGNGTRLTVT.

The chain couples TRBV9 to TRBJ2-1, with TRBD2 matching over 15 bases. V shed 2 bases, J shed 8 bases, and the junction held 5 bases outside the gene matches. Germline loops: CDR1 SGDLS, CDR2 YYNGEE. The CDR3 runs to 16 residues. The CDR3 is CASSVRTSGRADEQFF. CDR3 in DNA: TGTGCCAGCAGCGTCCGGACTAGCGGGAGGGCCGATGAGCAGTTCTTC.

This chain links TRBV20-1 with TRBJ2-1; 13 bases are a match to TRBD2. Germline CDR1 reads DFQATT; CDR2 reads SNEGSKA (reference sequence). The J segment lost 5 bases and the V segment lost 3 bases, leaving 4 bases of the junction unmatched. CDR3 length: 15 residues. The chain's CDR3 is CSASGGTSGDNEQFF. CDR3 in DNA: TGCAGTGCTAGTGGAGGGACTAGCGGGGACAATGAGCAGTTCTTC.